This passage covers 30 T cell receptor beta chains from one sample sequenced in a study of blood T cell repertoires in COVID-19 (TCRdb year 2020). Library preparation used the immunoSEQ multiplex PCR assay. TCRdb took over this immuneACCESS table, retaining in-frame rearrangements with V and J assigned. Such tables are incomplete; in checked studies, under half of the missing clones stem from an unresolved V gene, and the remainder is unexplained. For this sample the table gives fewer than 35,000 clones, of which roughly 90% were detected only once. Roughly 1.5% of the sample comes from the top ten. Material: peripheral blood. The receptor source for this set is a man in his sixties with active COVID-19.

The chain employs TRBV19 and TRBJ2-2, with 7 bases fitting TRBD1. The CDR3 loop spans 15 amino acids. The V gene's germline CDR1 is LNHDA and CDR2 SQIVND (reference sequence). Unmatched junction bases numbered 4, after V lost 1 base and J lost 5 bases. The CDR3 reads CASSIGQGSTGELFF. In DNA form, the CDR3 reads TGTGCCAGTAGTATAGGACAGGGATCAACCGGGGAGCTGTTTTTT.

This clone appeared a single time. This chain uses TRBV7-9 with TRBJ1-1; D is unclear. Per the germline V gene, CDR1 is SEHNR and CDR2 is FQNEAQ (reference sequence). The CDR3 has 15 residues. Trimming removed 0 bases at V and 0 bases at J, with 8 bases between. The CDR3 bases are TGTGCCAGCAGCTTAGCGGGCAGCATGAACACTGAAGCTTTCTTT. Translating gives CASSLAGSMNTEAFF. Full variable domain (remainder filled in from reference TRBV7-9 and TRBJ1-1): DTGVSQNPRHKITKRGQNVTFRCDPISEHNRLYWYRQTLGQGPEFLTYFQNEAQLEKSRLLSDRFSAERPKGSFSTLEIQRTEQGDSAMYLCASSLAGSMNTEAFFGQGTRLTVV.

This clone was seen just once. J is TRBJ2-1 and V is TRBV5-1; 9 nucleotides agree with TRBD1. CDR1 is SGHRS and CDR2 is YFSETQ in the germline V gene. V lost 4 bases, J lost 7 bases, and 9 bases stayed unmatched. The CDR3 totals 15 residues. CDR3 nucleotide sequence: TGCGCCAGCAGCCAAAGGACAGGGGCGGGAAATGAGCAGTTCTTC. This translates into CASSQRTGAGNEQFF.

This rearrangement joins TRBV9 to TRBJ2-1, with 9 bases fitting TRBD2. V lost 4 bases, J lost 10 bases, and 27 bases stayed unmatched. Germline V gives CDR1 SGDLS, CDR2 YYNGEE. CDR3 size: 20 residues. CDR3 coding DNA: TGTGCCAGCAGCCCGAGGCCCCCCGGAGGGCTAGCGGGGAAACATACGGAGCAGTTCTTC. Amino acid sequence: CASSPRPPGGLAGKHTEQFF.

This chain links TRBV5-4 with TRBJ1-4, with D possibly TRBD1 on 5 matching bases. The CDR3 covers 15 residues. Germline V lookup: CDR1 SGHNT, CDR2 YYREEE (reference sequence). V lost 1 base and J 6 bases, leaving 13 bases between the germline ends. The chain's CDR3 is CASSLPGRGDEKLFF. DNA for the CDR3: TGTGCCAGCAGCTTGCCGGGTCGGGGGGATGAAAAACTGTTTTTT.

The J gene is TRBJ2-7, the V gene TRBV7-9, with D hard to call. V lost 1 base and J lost 3, with 4 bases in between. CDR3 length equals 12 residues. The germline gives CDR1 SEHNR, CDR2 FQNEAQ (reference sequence). The CDR3 coding sequence is TGTGCCAGCAGCTTAGGTCGCTACGAGCAGTACTTC. This encodes CASSLGRYEQYF. The complete variable domain, with remaining parts taken from reference TRBV7-9 and TRBJ2-7, reads DTGVSQNPRHKITKRGQNVTFRCDPISEHNRLYWYRQTLGQGPEFLTYFQNEAQLEKSRLLSDRFSAERPKGSFSTLEIQRTEQGDSAMYLCASSLGRYEQYFGPGTRLTVT.

This clone was found a few times. The V call is TRBV6-2 or TRBV6-3, the J call TRBJ1-1; D gene unclear. The germline gives CDR1 MNHEY, CDR2 SVGEGT. Between the trimmed V and J ends, which lost 7 bases and 0 bases, there was a span of 12 bases. This CDR3 region has 14 residues. In DNA form, the CDR3 reads TGTGCCAGCACCCCCGGGAGGATGAACACTGAAGCTTTCTTT. This translates into CASTPGRMNTEAFF.

The chain joins TRBV5-1 to TRBJ1-2; 7 bases align to TRBD1. This CDR3 is 16 amino acids long. Germline V gene data show CDR1 as SGHRS and CDR2 as YFSETQ. V was pared by 0 bases and J by 7 bases, with 12 bases of the junction left unmatched. The CDR3 DNA follows: TGCGCCAGCAGCTTGGTGTCTACAGGGGCCCAGGGTGGCTACACCTTC. Its protein is CASSLVSTGAQGGYTF.

The chain combines TRBV3-1 (or the pseudogene TRBV3-2) with TRBJ2-1; 7 bases line up with TRBD2. With 4 bases clipped from V and 9 bases from J, the junction kept 3 bases outside the gene matches. Germline-derived CDR1 and CDR2 are LGHDT and YNNKEL (reference sequence). The CDR3 spans 12 residues. CDR3 DNA sequence: TGTGCCAGCAGCCTGCTAGCGGCTGAGCAGTTCTTC. Protein product: CASSLLAAEQFF.

This sequence joins TRBV27 and TRBJ2-2, with unresolved D. CDR1 and CDR2 from the germline V gene are MNHEY and SMNVEV (reference sequence). The CDR3 is 14 residues long. Trimming removed 8 bases from V and 6 bases from J, with 16 bases in between. The CDR3 coding sequence is TGTGCCAGCCGGTCACCCAACGTTGCCGGGGAGCTGTTTTTT. The encoded protein is CASRSPNVAGELFF.

The genes are TRBV5-8 and TRBJ2-4; TRBD2 might be the D (6 bases). This CDR3 has 13 residues. Germline V gene lookup returns CDR1 SGHTS and CDR2 YDEGEE. V shed 2 bases and J shed 10 bases, with 13 bases lying between them. The CDR3 region has the DNA TGTGCCAGCAGCTTATCTAGCGTATTAATTCAGTACTTC. Translating it yields CASSLSSVLIQYF.

This clone was observed a handful of times. The chain joins TRBV9 to TRBJ2-7; TRBD1 is a possible D gene (5 bases). Trimming took 4 bases from V and 0 from J, leaving 8 bases between them. This CDR3 is built from 13 residues. CDR1 SGDLS and CDR2 YYNGEE come from the germline V gene. The CDR3 sequence: CASSPGISYEQYF. In nucleotides, the CDR3 is TGTGCCAGCAGCCCAGGGATCTCCTACGAGCAGTACTTC. The full variable domain, in which reference TRBV9 and TRBJ2-7 provide the parts outside the CDR3, is DSGVTQTPKHLITATGQRVTLRCSPRSGDLSVYWYQQSLDQGLQFLIQYYNGEERAKGNILERFSAQQFPDLHSELNLSSLELGDSALYFCASSPGISYEQYFGPGTRLTVT.

The rearrangement links TRBV19 to TRBJ1-2; 7 bases fit TRBD1. Per germline, CDR1 LNHDA and CDR2 SQIVND (reference sequence). The CDR3 spans 16 residues. The trim removed 6 bases at V and 2 bases at J, leaving 12 bases unmatched. CDR3 bases: TGTGCCAGTAGGACAAAGGGGGCGCAACCGAACTATGGCTACACCTTC. This codes for CASRTKGAQPNYGYTF.

This chain joins TRBV28 and TRBJ1-2; D not resolved. V lost 3 bases and J lost 4, with 12 bases in between. CDR1 is MDHEN and CDR2 is SYDVKM in the germline V gene. The CDR3 has 14 amino acids. The CDR3: CASSLTDTAYGYTF. Here the CDR3 DNA reads TGTGCCAGCAGTTTGACCGACACGGCCTATGGCTACACCTTC.

The J gene is TRBJ1-2, the V gene TRBV7-3; no firm D call. Germline V gene sequence: CDR1 SGHTA, CDR2 FQGTGA. Trimming pared 5 bases from V and 7 bases from J, leaving 20 bases between. CDR3 length: 15 amino acids. Here the CDR3 DNA reads TGTGCCAGCAGCCCCCCGCTAGGTTCTGTGTTTGGCTACACCTTC. Translated: CASSPPLGSVFGYTF.

This chain joins TRBV4-1 and TRBJ2-5; 8 bases are a match to TRBD2. The V and J ends lost 5 bases and 5 bases, in that order; junction bases with no gene match: 7. CDR3 length: 14 amino acids. The V gene's germline CDR1 is MGHRA and CDR2 YSYEKL. CDR3 amino acids: CASSGKGLVETQYF. The DNA for the CDR3 is TGCGCCAGCAGCGGGAAGGGACTAGTGGAGACCCAGTACTTC.

This clone was seen only once. Distinct nucleotide sequences in the sample also encode this CDR3. The chain is built from TRBV11-3 and TRBJ2-7, with 8 bases matching TRBD1. This CDR3 contains 14 residues. Germline assignment: CDR1 SGHNT and CDR2 YENEEA. The ends lost 5 bases at V and 4 bases at J; junction bases unmatched: 7. CDR3 loop: CASSLGTGPYEQYF. The CDR3 DNA reads as TGTGCCAGCAGCCTCGGGACAGGTCCATACGAGCAGTACTTC.

The chain joins TRBV6-5 to TRBJ2-7; 8 nucleotides match TRBD1. After removal of 7 bases from V and 3 bases from J, the junction contained 5 bases not matched to a gene. Germline V lookup: CDR1 MNHEY, CDR2 SVGAGI. The CDR3 is made up of 13 amino acids. CDR3 residues: CASTSGGNYEQYF. The CDR3 bases are TGTGCCAGCACATCAGGGGGCAACTACGAGCAGTACTTC.

The chain employs TRBV12-3 or TRBV12-4 and TRBJ2-3, with TRBD1 matching over 9 bases. V was clipped by 8 bases and J by 1 base; unmatched bases: 1. This CDR3 region has 13 residues. The CDR3: CASRQGGTDTQYF. CDR3 nucleotide sequence: TGTGCCAGCCGACAGGGGGGCACAGATACGCAGTATTTT.

This clone was detected only a few times. The chain carries TRBV5-1 and TRBJ2-7; D remains unclear. CDR3 length equals 11 residues. The germline CDR1 and CDR2 sequences are SGHRS and YFSETQ. The ends were cut back, 0 bases at V and 4 bases at J, with 2 bases in the middle. This CDR3 is CASSLAYEQYF. The CDR3 DNA sequence: TGCGCCAGCAGCTTGGCGTACGAGCAGTACTTC.

The count of this clone is one. V usage is TRBV19 and J usage is TRBJ2-5; the D gene is possibly TRBD1 (5 bases). V shed 7 bases and J shed 1 base, with 10 bases lying between them. The CDR3 runs 13 residues. The germline V gene encodes CDR1 LNHDA and CDR2 SQIVND (reference sequence). CDR3 coding DNA: TGTGCCAGTACGGACAACCTCCAAGAGACCCAGTACTTC. Its protein product is CASTDNLQETQYF.

J is TRBJ2-3 and V is TRBV3-1 (or the pseudogene TRBV3-2), with D tentatively TRBD1 (6 bases). The CDR3 has 18 amino acids. The germline V gene has CDR1 LGHDT and CDR2 YNNKEL (reference sequence). Trimming cost V 5 bases and J 0 bases, with 21 bases left between them. The CDR3 bases are TGTGCCAGCAGCTCAGGGGTACCGTCACCGCTTAGCACAGATACGCAGTATTTT. Translated: CASSSGVPSPLSTDTQYF.

V usage is TRBV19 and J usage is TRBJ2-5; 8 nucleotides agree with TRBD2. Germline V gene sequence: CDR1 LNHDA, CDR2 SQIVND (reference sequence). The CDR3 length is 17 residues. J gave up 2 bases and V 0 bases, and 8 bases lay outside the gene matches. DNA for the CDR3: TGTGCCAGTAGTATAGATCCCGCGGGGGGAGCACAAGAGACCCAGTACTTC. Its translation is CASSIDPAGGAQETQYF.

The chain carries TRBV10-2 and TRBJ2-5; no clear D. CDR3 size: 12 residues. The germline CDR1 and CDR2 sequences are WSHSY and SAAADI. Trimming shortened V by 3 bases and J by 7 bases, and 9 bases separated the two germline ends. CDR3: CASSDTTRTQYF. DNA for the CDR3: TGCGCCAGCAGTGACACCACAAGGACCCAGTACTTC.

The V call is TRBV6-5, the J call TRBJ1-2; D may be TRBD1 (6 bases). V lost 6 bases and J lost 3, with 14 bases in between. This CDR3 contains 14 residues. Germline V CDR1 and CDR2: MNHEY, SVGAGI. The CDR3, as DNA: TGTGCCAGCAGCCGAACACAGGGAGACTATGGCTACACCTTC. It translates to CASSRTQGDYGYTF.

The chain employs TRBV27 and TRBJ2-3; 7 nucleotides match TRBD2. J was trimmed by 2 bases and V by 2 bases; bases with no gene match: 7. CDR1 MNHEY and CDR2 SMNVEV come from the germline V gene (reference sequence). The CDR3 has 16 residues. The CDR3 loop reads CASSLPGGGNTDTQYF. CDR3 in DNA: TGTGCCAGCAGTTTACCGGGCGGGGGAAACACAGATACGCAGTATTTT.

The genes are TRBV4-1 and TRBJ2-1; the match to TRBD2 covers 16 bases. Germline V gene lookup returns CDR1 MGHRA and CDR2 YSYEKL. V gave up 4 bases and J gave up 7 bases; unmatched junction bases: 10. The CDR3 is 18 amino acids. Written as DNA, the CDR3 is TGCGCCAGCAGCCTCCCGGGACTAGCGGGGGGGCTGAGGAATGAGCAGTTCTTC. Translating it yields CASSLPGLAGGLRNEQFF.

V gene TRBV28 combines with J gene TRBJ1-5, with 10 bases identical to TRBD1. V lost 4 bases and J lost 3; bases outside the gene matches: 3. CDR1 is MDHEN and CDR2 is SYDVKM in the germline V gene. The CDR3 spans 15 residues. CDR3 bases: TGTGCCAGCAGTTCGGACAGGGGGATCAATCAGCCCCAGCATTTT. Amino acid sequence: CASSSDRGINQPQHF.

J is TRBJ1-2 and V is TRBV21-1; the table names TRBD1, a call not compared with the DNA. TRBV21-1 has pseudogene status. This CDR3 has 18 residues. As DNA, the CDR3 is TGTGCCAGCAGCAAACGAAGCCCGGGACAGTGCTTCTGCTATGGCTACACCTTC. Encoded protein: CASSKRSPGQCFCYGYTF.

The chain links TRBV7-9 to TRBJ2-5; 10 bases are a match to TRBD2. Germline CDR1 is SEHNR and CDR2 is FQNEAQ (reference sequence). Trimming took 5 bases from V and 2 from J; bases not matched to a gene: 8. The length of the CDR3 is 16 residues. The CDR3, as DNA: TGTGCCAGCAGCATACTGACTAGCGGGCCTCAAGAGACCCAGTACTTC. Translated: CASSILTSGPQETQYF.